What follows are 17 T cell receptor beta chains derived from one specimen sequenced in a study of T cells in Graves' hyperthyroidism and ophthalmopathy. TCR beta CDR3 regions were amplified from RNA. Carried out on the TCR CDR3, a first-round RT-PCR used the HTBI primer set. One entry per CDR3 protein results from TCRdb running MiXCR on the multiplex PCR reads. Of hundreds of thousands of distinct CDR3 sequences listed, more than 20% are singletons. Sequencing was carried out using blood. The source of these receptors is a man between 25 and 39 years old with Graves' ophthalmopathy.

In its sample, this clonotype was seen many times. The gene calls are TRBV5-1 and TRBJ2-3; no firm D call. Trimming took 4 bases from V and 0 from J, leaving 9 bases between them. The germline gives CDR1 SGHRS, CDR2 YFSETQ. The CDR3 is 14 amino acids. Here the CDR3 DNA reads TGCGCCAGCAGCGAAGGACCTAGCACAGATACGCAGTATTTT. Translated: CASSEGPSTDTQYF.

At least ten counts were recorded for this clonotype. V gene TRBV20-1 combines with J gene TRBJ2-7, with 10 bases fitting TRBD2. The CDR3 has 14 amino acids. In germline, CDR1 is DFQATT, CDR2 SNEGSKA (reference sequence). V shed 5 bases and J 0 bases; nucleotides not matched to a gene: 4. The CDR3 spells CSAVSGRLSYEQYF. CDR3 in DNA: TGCAGTGCTGTTAGCGGGAGGCTCTCCTACGAGCAGTACTTC.

The table lists this clonotype with many counts. This chain connects TRBV30 to TRBJ2-3; 7 nucleotides match TRBD2. CDR3 length: 15 amino acids. CDR1 is GTSNPN and CDR2 is SVGIG in the germline V gene (reference sequence). Germline trimming cut 2 bases from V and 1 base from J; bases unmatched to any gene: 6. The CDR3 loop is CAWSSGTSGTDTQYF. The DNA for the CDR3 is TGTGCCTGGAGTTCGGGTACTAGCGGCACAGATACGCAGTATTTT.

The chain couples TRBV5-8 to TRBJ2-1; TRBD2 might be the D (6 bases). In germline, CDR1 is SGHTS, CDR2 YDEGEE. V lost 4 bases and J lost 10, with 15 bases in between. This CDR3 comprises 13 residues. The CDR3 here is CASSLGGSGEQFF. In nucleotides, the CDR3 is TGTGCCAGCAGCCTGGGGGGTTCGGGGGAGCAGTTCTTC.

This clonotype was counted at least ten times. The genes are TRBV6-6 and TRBJ2-3; D remains unclear. The germline gives CDR1 MNHNY, CDR2 SVGAGI (reference sequence). CDR3 length: 15 amino acids. The V end was cut by 0 bases, the J end by 0 bases, with 7 bases between. The CDR3 nucleotides read TGTGCCAGCAGTTACTCGACCAGTAGCACAGATACGCAGTATTTT. Encoded protein: CASSYSTSSTDTQYF.

The V gene is TRBV20-1, the J gene TRBJ1-5, with 8 bases identical to TRBD1. Trimming took 3 bases from V and 2 from J; bases not matched to a gene: 6. Germline CDR1 DFQATT, CDR2 SNEGSKA (reference sequence). CDR3 length: 15 residues. The CDR3 region is CSASAGGGGNQPQHF. In nucleotides, the CDR3 is TGCAGTGCTAGTGCAGGGGGCGGGGGCAATCAGCCCCAGCATTTT.

This clonotype showed up many times. The genes are TRBV7-9 and TRBJ2-3, with a weak D call TRBD1 (6 bases). The V end was cut by 5 bases, the J end by 1 base, with 13 bases between. CDR1 and CDR2 (germline): SEHNR, FQNEAQ (reference sequence). The CDR3 contains 15 residues. Here the CDR3 reads CASSQRDTRTDTQYF. The CDR3 nucleotides read TGTGCCAGCAGCCAACGGGACACCCGCACAGATACGCAGTATTTT.

This clonotype has at least ten counts. The J gene is TRBJ2-1, the V gene TRBV18, with a possible D match to TRBD2 (6 bases). The V gene's germline CDR1 is KGHSH and CDR2 LQKENI. V lost 1 base and J 0 bases, leaving 7 bases between the germline ends. This CDR3 region has 15 residues. The CDR3 DNA follows: TGTGCCAGCTCACCACAGGAGGGCTCCTACAATGAGCAGTTCTTC. Its translation: CASSPQEGSYNEQFF.

Only a few counts were recorded for this clonotype. The chain links TRBV2 to TRBJ1-5; possible D gene TRBD1, 6 bases. This CDR3 has 15 amino acids. Germline lookup yields CDR1 SNHLY and CDR2 FYNNEI. Deletions cut 11 bases from V and 1 base from J, with 18 bases between. CDR3 coding DNA: TGTGCCTCCAAACGGGGGCCAAGAAGCAATCAGCCCCAGCATTTT. Translating gives CASKRGPRSNQPQHF.

On this clonotype itself: A much larger clone sits a single nucleotide away, making a read error possible. The gene calls are TRBV12-3 or TRBV12-4 and TRBJ2-7; 11 nucleotides agree with TRBD2. This CDR3 spans 14 amino acids. Trimming cost V 3 bases and J 5 bases; bases outside gene matches: 3. In DNA form, the CDR3 reads TGTGCCAGCAGTTTCACTAGCGGGAGCCACGAGCAGTACTTC. As protein: CASSFTSGSHEQYF.

The CDR3 DNA sequence: TGTGCCAGCAGCGATTGGGGCGGGAGTCGTAATGAGCAGTTCTTC. Encoded protein: CASSDWGGSRNEQFF. The rearrangement joins TRBV9 to TRBJ2-1; 7 bases align to TRBD2. The CDR3 has 15 amino acids. Trimming took 3 bases from V and 7 from J; bases not matched to a gene: 10. Per the germline V gene, CDR1 is SGDLS and CDR2 is YYNGEE. The entire variable domain, with the rest obtained from reference TRBV9 and TRBJ2-1, is as follows: DSGVTQTPKHLITATGQRVTLRCSPRSGDLSVYWYQQSLDQGLQFLIQYYNGEERAKGNILERFSAQQFPDLHSELNLSSLELGDSALYFCASSDWGGSRNEQFFGPGTRLTVL.

Comments on this clonotype: This may come from a read error, since a much larger clone is one base off. The chain recombines TRBV28 with TRBJ1-2; no clear D. CDR1 and CDR2 (germline): MDHEN, SYDVKM. The CDR3 contains 15 residues. CDR3 protein: CASGRADGINYGCTF. The CDR3 bases are TGTGCCAGCGGCCGGGCCGACGGGATTAACTATGGCTGCACCTTC.

This clonotype was seen more than once but under ten times. The rearrangement joins TRBV3-1 to TRBJ1-2; TRBD1 matches 7 bases. The CDR3 is made up of 11 amino acids. In germline, CDR1 is LGHDT, CDR2 YNNKEL (reference sequence). J gave up 7 bases and V 10 bases, and 6 bases lay outside the gene matches. The CDR3 DNA reads as TGTGCCACCCAGGGGGGTTTTGGCTACACCTTC. This gives the protein CATQGGFGYTF.

The J gene is TRBJ2-3, the V gene TRBV20-1, with 11 bases aligning to TRBD2. V gave up 6 bases and J gave up 5 bases; unmatched junction bases: 10. The CDR3 covers 15 residues. Germline assignment: CDR1 DFQATT and CDR2 SNEGSKA (reference sequence). In DNA form, the CDR3 reads TGCAGTGCCGCACGACTAGCGGGAACAGGAGATACGCAGTATTTT. Protein product: CSAARLAGTGDTQYF.

V usage is TRBV2 and J usage is TRBJ2-2, with TRBD2 matching 12 bases. Germline V lookup: CDR1 SNHLY, CDR2 FYNNEI. With 6 bases clipped from V and 4 bases from J, the junction kept 6 bases outside the gene matches. The CDR3 totals 16 residues. The CDR3 nucleotides are TGTGCCAGCAGCGCCATACTAGCGGGAGGCACCGGGGAGCTGTTTTTT. Encoded protein: CASSAILAGGTGELFF.

This clonotype turned up a few times. The chain uses TRBV6-1 and TRBJ2-5, with 11 bases identical to TRBD1. V lost 6 bases to trimming and J lost 5 bases; unmatched junction nucleotides: 11. Germline CDR1 and CDR2: MNHNS and SASEGT. The CDR3 spans 16 residues. This chain's CDR3 is CASRPGQGAFLETQYF. In DNA form, the CDR3 reads TGTGCCAGCAGGCCAGGACAGGGGGCGTTCTTGGAGACCCAGTACTTC.

There are many counts of this clonotype. V gene TRBV20-1 combines with J gene TRBJ1-1; D may be TRBD1 (6 bases). This CDR3 has 16 amino acids. Germline V gives CDR1 DFQATT, CDR2 SNEGSKA (reference sequence). Trimming removed 1 base at V and 0 bases at J, with 15 bases between. DNA for the CDR3: TGCAGTGCTAGAGCTGGGGAGGGGGAGATGAACACTGAAGCTTTCTTT. Protein: CSARAGEGEMNTEAFF.